This T cell receptor (beta chain) derives from a study of OX40 agonist ivuxolimab in advanced cancers. Study context: Patients were treated with ivuxolimab, an agonistic anti-OX40 (CD134) antibody. The diagnoses of dose-escalation patients were hepatocellular carcinoma, melanoma, renal cell or head and neck cancer. Notes on the study in general: Partly responding patients at 0.1-3.0 mg/kg showed some of the smallest clonal expansion.

Remarks on this clone: Its target is unknown.

Germline loops: CDR1 MNHEY, CDR2 SMNVEV (reference sequence). The CDR3 contains 13 residues. V was clipped by 7 bases and J by 7 bases, with 17 bases between them. Clones were sequenced by immunoSEQ multiplex PCR, and TCRdb holds only the in-frame ones, with some missing. The sample has some 50,000 clones, around 88% seen once. The material sequenced was CD4+ or CD8+ T cells sorted from blood, taken in a trial of the OX40 agonist ivuxolimab. The V and J genes are TRBV27 and TRBJ2-7; tentative D call: TRBD1 (5 bases). The clonotype comes from an adult with an advanced solid tumor such as melanoma, head and neck, liver or kidney cancer. The CDR3 DNA is TGTGCCAGCAAGAGTCTCTCAGGGCGGGAGCAGTACTTC. This gives the protein CASKSLSGREQYF.